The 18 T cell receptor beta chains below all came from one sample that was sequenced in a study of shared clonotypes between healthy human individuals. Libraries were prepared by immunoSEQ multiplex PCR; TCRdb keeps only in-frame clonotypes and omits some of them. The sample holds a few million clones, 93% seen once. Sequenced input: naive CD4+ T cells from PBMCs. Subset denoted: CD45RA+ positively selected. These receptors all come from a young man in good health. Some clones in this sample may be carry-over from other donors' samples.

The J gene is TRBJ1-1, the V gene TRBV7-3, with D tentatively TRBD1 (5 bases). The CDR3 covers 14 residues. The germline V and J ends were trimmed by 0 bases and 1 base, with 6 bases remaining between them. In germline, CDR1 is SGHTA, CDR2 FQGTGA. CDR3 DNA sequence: TGTGCCAGCAGCTTAACCAGGGCGAACACTGAAGCTTTCTTT. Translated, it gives CASSLTRANTEAFF.

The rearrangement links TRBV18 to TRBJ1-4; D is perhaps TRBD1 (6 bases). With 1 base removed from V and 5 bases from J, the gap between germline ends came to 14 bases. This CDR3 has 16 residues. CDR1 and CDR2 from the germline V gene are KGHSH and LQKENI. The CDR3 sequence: CASSPQRGRLNEKLFF. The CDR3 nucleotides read TGTGCCAGCTCACCACAAAGGGGGAGGCTGAATGAAAAACTGTTTTTT.

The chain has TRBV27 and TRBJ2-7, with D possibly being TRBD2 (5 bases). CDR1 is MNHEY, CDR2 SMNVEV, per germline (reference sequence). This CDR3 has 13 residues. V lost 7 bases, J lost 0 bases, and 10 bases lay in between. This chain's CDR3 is CASKSGPSYEQYF. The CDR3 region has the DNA TGTGCCAGCAAAAGCGGTCCCTCCTACGAGCAGTACTTC.

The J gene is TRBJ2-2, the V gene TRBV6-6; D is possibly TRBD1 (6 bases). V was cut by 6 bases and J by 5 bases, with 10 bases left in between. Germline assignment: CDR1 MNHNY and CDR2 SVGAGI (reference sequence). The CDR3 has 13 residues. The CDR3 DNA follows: TGTGCCAGCAGCCTTACAGGGACCGGGGAGCTGTTTTTT. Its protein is CASSLTGTGELFF.

CDR3 in DNA: TGTGCCAGCAGGGCTACAGGGCGCCTCTTGGAGACCCAGTACTTC. Encoded protein: CASRATGRLLETQYF. The chain links TRBV2 to TRBJ2-5, with D tentatively TRBD1 (6 bases). V lost 6 bases and J 5 bases, leaving 19 bases between the germline ends. Germline V gives CDR1 SNHLY, CDR2 FYNNEI. The CDR3 length is 15 residues.

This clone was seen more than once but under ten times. The CDR3 DNA follows: TGTGCCAGTAGCAGGGAAACTAACTATGGCTACACCTTC. Its protein is CASSRETNYGYTF. The chain employs TRBV19 and TRBJ1-2, with D possibly TRBD1 on 5 matching bases. Looked up from germline, CDR1 is LNHDA and CDR2 is SQIVND (reference sequence). The V gene lost 6 bases and the J gene lost 0 bases, with 8 bases spanning the gap. This CDR3 is 13 amino acids long.

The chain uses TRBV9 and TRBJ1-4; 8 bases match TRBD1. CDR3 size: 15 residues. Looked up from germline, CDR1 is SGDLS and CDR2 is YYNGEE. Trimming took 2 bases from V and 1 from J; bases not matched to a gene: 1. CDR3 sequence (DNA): TGTGCCAGCAGCGTTGGACAGGGAACTAATGAAAAACTGTTTTTT. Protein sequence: CASSVGQGTNEKLFF.

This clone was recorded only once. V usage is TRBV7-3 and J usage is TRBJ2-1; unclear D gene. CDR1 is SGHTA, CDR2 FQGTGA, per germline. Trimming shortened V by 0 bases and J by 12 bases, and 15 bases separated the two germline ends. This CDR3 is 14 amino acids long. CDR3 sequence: CASSLTDGPVGQFF. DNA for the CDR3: TGTGCCAGCAGCTTAACTGACGGCCCGGTGGGGCAGTTCTTC.

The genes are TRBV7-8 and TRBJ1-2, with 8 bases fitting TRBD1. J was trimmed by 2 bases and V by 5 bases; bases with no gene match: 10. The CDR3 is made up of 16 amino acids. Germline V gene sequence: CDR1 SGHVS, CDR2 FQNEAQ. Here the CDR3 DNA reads TGTGCCAGCAGCATAGAGTCCCGGGACAGGAACTATGGCTACACCTTC. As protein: CASSIESRDRNYGYTF.

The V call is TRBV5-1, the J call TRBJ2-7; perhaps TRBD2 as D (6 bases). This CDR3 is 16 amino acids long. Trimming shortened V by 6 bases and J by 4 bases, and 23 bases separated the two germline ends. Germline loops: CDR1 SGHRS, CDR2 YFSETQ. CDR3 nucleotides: TGCGCCAGCACCAAATTTGTGGCGGGATATTCGTACGAGCAGTACTTC. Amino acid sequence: CASTKFVAGYSYEQYF.

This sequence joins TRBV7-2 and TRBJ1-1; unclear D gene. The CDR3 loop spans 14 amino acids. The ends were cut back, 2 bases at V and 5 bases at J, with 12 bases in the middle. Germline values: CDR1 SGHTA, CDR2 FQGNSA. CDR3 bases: TGTGCCAGCAGCTTATCGAGCGTACAGACTGAAGCTTTCTTT. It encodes CASSLSSVQTEAFF.

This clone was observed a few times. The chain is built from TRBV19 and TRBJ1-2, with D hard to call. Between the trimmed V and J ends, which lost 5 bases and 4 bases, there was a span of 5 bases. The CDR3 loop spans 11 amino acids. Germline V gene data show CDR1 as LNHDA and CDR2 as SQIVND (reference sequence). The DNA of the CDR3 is TGTGCCAGTAGTTCCGGCTATGGCTACACCTTC. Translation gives CASSSGYGYTF.

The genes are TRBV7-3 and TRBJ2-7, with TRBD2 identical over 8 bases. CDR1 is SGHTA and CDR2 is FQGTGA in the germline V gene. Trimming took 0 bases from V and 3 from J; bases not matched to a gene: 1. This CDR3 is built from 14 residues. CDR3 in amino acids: CASSLTGRVYEQYF. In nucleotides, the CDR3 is TGTGCCAGCAGCTTAACCGGGAGGGTCTACGAGCAGTACTTC.

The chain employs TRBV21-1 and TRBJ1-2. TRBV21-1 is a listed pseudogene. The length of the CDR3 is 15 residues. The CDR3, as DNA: TGTGCCAGCAGCAAAGTTAGGGGGGCGGCCTATGGCTACACCTTC. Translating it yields CASSKVRGAAYGYTF.

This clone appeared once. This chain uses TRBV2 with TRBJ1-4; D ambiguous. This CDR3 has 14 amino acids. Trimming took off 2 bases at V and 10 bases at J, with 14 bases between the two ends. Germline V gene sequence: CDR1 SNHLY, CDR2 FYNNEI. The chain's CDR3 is CASSERLGQGKLFF. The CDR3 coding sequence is TGTGCCAGCAGTGAACGGCTCGGGCAAGGAAAACTGTTTTTT.

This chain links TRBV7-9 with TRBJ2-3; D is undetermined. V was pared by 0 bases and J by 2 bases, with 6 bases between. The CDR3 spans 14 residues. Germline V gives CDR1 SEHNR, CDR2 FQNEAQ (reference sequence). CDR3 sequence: CASSLALATDTQYF. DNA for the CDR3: TGTGCCAGCAGCTTAGCGCTGGCCACAGATACGCAGTATTTT.

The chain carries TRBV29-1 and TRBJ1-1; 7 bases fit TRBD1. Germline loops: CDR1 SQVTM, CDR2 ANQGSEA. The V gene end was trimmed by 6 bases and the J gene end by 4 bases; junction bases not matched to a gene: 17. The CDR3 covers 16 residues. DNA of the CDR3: TGCAGCGTCCAATTGGAGGGGGCGCGAGGGAGCACTGAAGCTTTCTTT. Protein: CSVQLEGARGSTEAFF.

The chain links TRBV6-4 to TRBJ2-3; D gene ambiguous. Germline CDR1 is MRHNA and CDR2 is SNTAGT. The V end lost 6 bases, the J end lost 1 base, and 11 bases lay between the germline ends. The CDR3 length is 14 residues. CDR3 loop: CASSPPLGTDTQYF. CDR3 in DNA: TGTGCCAGCAGCCCTCCCCTCGGCACAGATACGCAGTATTTT.